Described below is a single T cell receptor (beta chain) sequence and its context. Its antigen remains unidentified. A J-beta primer mix and a sample-barcoded 5' primer were used in a second PCR of about 7 to 12 cycles. Researchers report that a template-switch adaptor with 12 random nucleotides tagged each cDNA molecule. Each CDR3 protein gets one entry after TCRdb re-called the 5' RACE reads with MiXCR. The sample contains over 600,000 distinct CDR3 sequences, approximately 40% of which appear only once. The data are from a study of blood T cells in healthy people across ages. Notes on the study in general: Strong correlation linked observed beta diversity and percent naive T cells. A roughly linear age-dependent decrease characterized TCR beta diversity per million T cells. Long-lived donors carried more naive CD4+ cells and greater diversity than aged donors.

V shed 7 bases and J 11 bases; nucleotides not matched to a gene: 12. This CDR3 is built from 14 residues. The germline V gene encodes CDR1 SGHRS and CDR2 YFSETQ. This sequence joins TRBV5-1 and TRBJ2-5, with 12 bases identical to TRBD1. Sequencing was carried out using blood. This sequence originates from a man older than 75 in good health. This CDR3 is CASRRDRGPNEQYF. Here the CDR3 DNA reads TGCGCCAGCCGTCGGGACAGGGGGCCGAATGAGCAGTACTTC. The whole variable domain, filled in from reference TRBV5-1 and TRBJ2-5, reads KAGVTQTPRYLIKTRGQQVTLSCSPISGHRSVSWYQQTPGQGLQFLFEYFSETQRNKGNFPGRFSGRQFSNSRSEMNVSTLELGDSALYLCASRRDRGPNEQYFGPGTRLLVL.